This T cell receptor beta chain emerged from a study of T cell responses to AZD1222 COVID-19 vaccine. In germline, CDR1 is MNHEY, CDR2 SMNVEV (reference sequence). With 5 bases clipped from V and 5 bases from J, the junction kept 8 bases outside the gene matches. This CDR3 is built from 15 residues. Data came from immunoSEQ multiplex PCR; TCRdb stores just in-frame clones and leaves some out. The sample holds fewer than 85,000 clones, roughly 94% seen once. Regarding the study as a whole: The span of vaccine-associated CD4 TCRs extended across spike, with dominance at 160-218 and 743-854. It was only a handful of AZD1222 recipients who were seropositive at baseline. Without day 14 samples, only post-peak T cell repertoires were studied. There were mostly white British donors and more females than males, and clonal diversity was possibly underestimated.

This clone was seen a few times. Its matching antigen is unknown. The material sequenced was peripheral blood, taken on day 0 of MenACWY control vaccination. The chain uses TRBV27 and TRBJ2-3; 9 bases are a match to TRBD1. This TCR was sampled from an adult in good health. The CDR3 coding sequence is TGTGCCAGCAGTGCCTCCGGGACAGGGATAGATACGCAGTATTTT. It encodes CASSASGTGIDTQYF.